The 25 T cell receptor beta chains below were found in one sample sequenced in a study of blood T cell repertoires in COVID-19. TCRdb keeps only in-frame clones here, not all; method: immunoSEQ multiplex PCR. The data hold 250,000 to 350,000 clones, with approximately 85% observed a single time. The sequencing input was PBMCs or T cells enriched from blood (not recorded which). These receptors came from a woman under 40 who had recovered from COVID-19.

The chain has TRBV30 and TRBJ2-5, with 9 bases lining up with TRBD2. The germline V gene encodes CDR1 GTSNPN and CDR2 SVGIG (reference sequence). This CDR3 spans 14 amino acids. J lost 5 bases, V lost 4 bases, and 8 bases had no gene match. CDR3 sequence (DNA): TGTGCCTGGAATCGTGGCGGGGGGGTGGAGACCCAGTACTTC. Residues: CAWNRGGGVETQYF. Variable domain in full (rest from reference TRBV30 and TRBJ2-5): SQTIHQWPATLVQPVGSPLSLECTVEGTSNPNLYWYRQAAGRGLQLLFYSVGIGQISSEVPQNLSASRPQDRQFILSSKKLLLSDSGFYLCAWNRGGGVETQYFGPGTRLLVL.

This clone was found a few times. This chain connects TRBV20-1 to TRBJ2-7; 8 nucleotides match TRBD2. The CDR3 has 11 residues. The V and J ends lost 7 bases and 4 bases, in that order; junction bases with no gene match: 3. The germline V gene encodes CDR1 DFQATT and CDR2 SNEGSKA (reference sequence). CDR3 in amino acids: CSGQREYEQYF. In nucleotides, the CDR3 is TGCAGTGGGCAGCGGGAGTACGAGCAGTACTTC.

V gene TRBV18 combines with J gene TRBJ1-5, with D unresolved. Trimming took off 5 bases at V and 7 bases at J, with 12 bases between the two ends. Germline CDR1 and CDR2: KGHSH and LQKENI. This CDR3 has 13 residues. CDR3 sequence: CASSASTEQPQHF. The CDR3 DNA follows: TGTGCCAGCTCAGCCTCCACCGAGCAGCCCCAGCATTTT.

The genes are TRBV28 and TRBJ2-1, with 7 bases matching TRBD1. V lost 5 bases, J lost 6 bases, and 4 bases stayed unmatched. The germline gives CDR1 MDHEN, CDR2 SYDVKM. CDR3 length: 13 amino acids. In DNA, the CDR3 is TGTGCCAGCAGTCGACAGGGTGCCAATGAGCAGTTCTTC. It encodes CASSRQGANEQFF. Based on the CDR3 plus reference TRBV28 and TRBJ2-1, the full variable domain is DVKVTQSSRYLVKRTGEKVFLECVQDMDHENMFWYRQDPGLGLRLIYFSYDVKMKEKGDIPEGYSVSREKKERFSLILESASTNQTSMYLCASSRQGANEQFFGPGTRLTVL.

The rearrangement links TRBV11-2 to TRBJ2-7, with 9 bases matching TRBD2. The CDR3 is made up of 15 amino acids. J gave up 2 bases and V 4 bases, and 6 bases lay outside the gene matches. The germline V gene has CDR1 SGHAT and CDR2 FQNNGV. DNA for the CDR3: TGTGCCAGCAGCTCCGGGACTAGCCGCACCTACGAGCAGTACTTC. Translation: CASSSGTSRTYEQYF.

The chain joins TRBV6-5 to TRBJ2-1; 10 nucleotides agree with TRBD1. CDR3 length: 15 residues. After removal of 2 bases from V and 5 bases from J, the junction contained 3 bases not matched to a gene. Germline V gene lookup returns CDR1 MNHEY and CDR2 SVGAGI. This CDR3 is CASSYRDRGDNEQFF. The CDR3 DNA reads as TGTGCCAGCAGTTACCGGGACAGGGGAGACAATGAGCAGTTCTTC.

V and J are TRBV19 and TRBJ2-3, with 8 positions matching TRBD1. Trimming cost V 7 bases and J 1 base; bases outside gene matches: 7. Germline values: CDR1 LNHDA, CDR2 SQIVND (reference sequence). CDR3 length: 15 amino acids. CDR3 in amino acids: CASKTQGAGTDTQYF. The CDR3, as DNA: TGTGCCAGTAAAACCCAGGGGGCGGGCACAGATACGCAGTATTTT.

The V gene is TRBV12-3 or TRBV12-4, the J gene TRBJ1-6; maybe TRBD1 (6 bases). With 8 bases removed from V and 10 bases from J, the gap between germline ends came to 12 bases. This CDR3 has 12 amino acids. This chain's CDR3 is CASRGAGSPLHF. CDR3 nucleotides: TGTGCCAGCCGGGGGGCCGGGTCACCCCTCCACTTT.

This clone showed up just once. The chain has TRBV19 and TRBJ1-1; 8 bases are shared with TRBD1. The CDR3 covers 13 residues. Germline V lookup: CDR1 LNHDA, CDR2 SQIVND (reference sequence). V lost 5 bases to trimming and J lost 10 bases; unmatched junction nucleotides: 9. In nucleotides, the CDR3 is TGTGCCAGTAGTGCCGGACAGGGACCGACAGCTTTCTTT. This sequence encodes CASSAGQGPTAFF.

The V and J genes are TRBV28 and TRBJ2-5, with D possibly being TRBD1 (6 bases). Germline-derived CDR1 and CDR2 are MDHEN and SYDVKM. Trimming took 5 bases from V and 2 from J, leaving 15 bases between them. The CDR3 consists of 15 residues. The DNA of the CDR3 is TGTGCCAGCAGTCCGTTAACAGGGAATCAAGAGACCCAGTACTTC. Its translation: CASSPLTGNQETQYF.

The chain carries TRBV24-1 and TRBJ2-7; 7 bases are shared with TRBD2. The CDR3 is made up of 15 amino acids. V was pared by 3 bases and J by 6 bases, with 10 bases of the junction left unmatched. The germline V gene has CDR1 KGHDR and CDR2 SFDVKD. CDR3 nucleotide sequence: TGTGCCACCAGTGATCCCGGGGGGAAAACAGTCGAGCAGTACTTC. It specifies CATSDPGGKTVEQYF.

This chain connects TRBV9 to TRBJ2-6, with D perhaps TRBD1 (5 bases). Germline V gene sequence: CDR1 SGDLS, CDR2 YYNGEE. CDR3 size: 15 residues. With 4 bases removed from V and 4 bases from J, the gap between germline ends came to 12 bases. CDR3 nucleotide sequence: TGTGCCAGCAGCCCTAGGGGTCCCGGGGCCAACGTCCTGACTTTC. Amino acids: CASSPRGPGANVLTF.

This chain connects TRBV19 to TRBJ2-7; the D gene is possibly TRBD2 (6 bases). CDR1 is LNHDA and CDR2 is SQIVND in the germline V gene (reference sequence). The CDR3 loop spans 16 amino acids. The V end lost 5 bases, the J end lost 5 bases, and 22 bases lay between the germline ends. CDR3 in amino acids: CASSVGVAGTRDEQYF. The CDR3 DNA reads TGTGCCAGTAGTGTGGGGGTGGCGGGAACCAGGGACGAGCAGTACTTC. Looking up the rest from reference TRBV19 and TRBJ2-7 gives the full variable domain: DGGITQSPKYLFRKEGQNVTLSCEQNLNHDAMYWYRQDPGQGLRLIYYSQIVNDFQKGDIAEGYSVSREKKESFPLTVTSAQKNPTAFYLCASSVGVAGTRDEQYFGPGTRLTVT.

This clone was recorded only once. The chain recombines TRBV2 with TRBJ1-4; a possible D gene is TRBD1 (5 bases). Germline-derived CDR1 and CDR2 are SNHLY and FYNNEI. The CDR3 runs 14 residues. Trimming stripped 3 bases from V and 4 bases from J, with 9 bases between. The CDR3 reads CASSDNRNNEKLFF. In DNA, the CDR3 is TGTGCCAGCAGTGATAACAGGAATAATGAAAAACTGTTTTTT. Combining the CDR3 with reference TRBV2 and TRBJ1-4 gives the whole variable domain EPEVTQTPSHQVTQMGQEVILRCVPISNHLYFYWYRQILGQKVEFLVSFYNNEISEKSEIFDDQFSVERPDGSNFTLKIRSTKLEDSAMYFCASSDNRNNEKLFFGSGTQLSVL.

CDR3 sequence reads: CASSNGLATEQFF. CDR3 nucleotide sequence: TGTGCCAGTTCAAACGGACTAGCGACTGAGCAGTTCTTC. The chain couples TRBV19 to TRBJ2-1, with 9 bases lining up with TRBD2. With 8 bases clipped from V and 9 bases from J, the junction kept 8 bases outside the gene matches. Germline-derived CDR1 and CDR2 are LNHDA and SQIVND (reference sequence). The CDR3 covers 13 residues.

This chain connects TRBV18 to TRBJ1-1, with D uncertain. Germline V CDR1 and CDR2: KGHSH, LQKENI. The V gene lost 2 bases and the J gene lost 0 bases, with 13 bases spanning the gap. The CDR3 is 16 residues long. The CDR3 region has the DNA TGTGCCAGCTCACCAGGAGGAATTAGGATGAACACTGAAGCTTTCTTT. This codes for CASSPGGIRMNTEAFF.

This clone was detected once. The J gene is TRBJ1-2, the V gene TRBV28; D may be TRBD1 (5 bases). Germline V CDR1 and CDR2: MDHEN, SYDVKM. The length of the CDR3 is 15 residues. With 3 bases removed from V and 5 bases from J, the gap between germline ends came to 16 bases. The CDR3 nucleotides read TGTGCCAGCAGTTTTATTTTAAGGGGTCAATATGGCTACACCTTC. This encodes CASSFILRGQYGYTF.

This clone was seen more than once but under ten times. The chain carries TRBV10-1 and TRBJ2-5, with D possibly being TRBD2 (7 bases). V lost 4 bases and J lost 1, with 10 bases in between. Germline-derived CDR1 and CDR2 are WNHNN and SYGVQD (reference sequence). The CDR3 has 14 amino acids. The CDR3 DNA reads as TGCGCCAGCAGTGGCGGGGGCCTCCAAGAGACCCAGTACTTC. Its translation: CASSGGGLQETQYF.

The gene calls are TRBV27 and TRBJ2-5, with TRBD1 matching over 11 bases. Germline assignment: CDR1 MNHEY and CDR2 SMNVEV (reference sequence). V dropped 3 bases and J dropped 2; count of bases not matched to a gene: 11. The CDR3 spans 18 residues. CDR3 protein: CASSFSPRGQGGQETQYF. The DNA for the CDR3 is TGTGCCAGCAGTTTTTCCCCCAGGGGACAGGGGGGACAAGAGACCCAGTACTTC.

Here the CDR3 reads CASSFGIVRQGNTGELFF. The DNA for the CDR3 is TGTGCCAGCAGTTTCGGTATTGTAAGACAGGGGAACACCGGGGAGCTGTTTTTT. The gene calls are TRBV27 and TRBJ2-2; 7 nucleotides align to TRBD1. CDR1 and CDR2 from the germline V gene are MNHEY and SMNVEV (reference sequence). CDR3 length equals 18 residues. Trimming cost V 3 bases and J 1 base; bases outside gene matches: 11.

The gene calls are TRBV30 and TRBJ2-5; TRBD2 matches 8 bases. Germline V CDR1 and CDR2: GTSNPN, SVGIG (reference sequence). Germline trimming cut 1 base from V and 0 bases from J; bases unmatched to any gene: 10. The CDR3 consists of 17 residues. CDR3 sequence (DNA): TGTGCCTGGAGTGAGGGTGCGGCTAGCGGGCACCAAGAGACCCAGTACTTC. Its protein is CAWSEGAASGHQETQYF. Full variable domain (outside the CDR3, taken from reference TRBV30 and TRBJ2-5): SQTIHQWPATLVQPVGSPLSLECTVEGTSNPNLYWYRQAAGRGLQLLFYSVGIGQISSEVPQNLSASRPQDRQFILSSKKLLLSDSGFYLCAWSEGAASGHQETQYFGPGTRLLVL.

This CDR3 is CASRPSGGARNEQFF. CDR3 in DNA: TGTGCCAGCAGACCCAGCGGGGGGGCCCGAAATGAGCAGTTCTTC. This chain links TRBV3-1 (or the pseudogene TRBV3-2) with TRBJ2-1, with 10 bases lining up with TRBD2. The germline V gene has CDR1 LGHDT and CDR2 YNNKEL (reference sequence). The V segment lost 6 bases and the J segment 7 bases; nucleotides outside the gene matches: 9. The CDR3 has 15 amino acids.

The chain is built from TRBV15 and TRBJ2-3; D remains ambiguous. The CDR3 consists of 13 residues. The germline V and J ends were trimmed by 1 base and 4 bases, with 6 bases remaining between them. Germline V gene sequence: CDR1 LNHNV, CDR2 YYDKDF (reference sequence). The CDR3 is CATSRGTSDTQYF. Here the CDR3 DNA reads TGTGCCACCAGCAGAGGTACTTCAGATACGCAGTATTTT.

This chain uses TRBV27 with TRBJ1-1; D may be TRBD1 (5 bases). CDR1 and CDR2 from the germline V gene are MNHEY and SMNVEV (reference sequence). The length of the CDR3 is 13 residues. Trimming left V 2 bases short and J 6 bases short, with 10 bases between. DNA for the CDR3: TGTGCCAGCAGTTTAGGGGAAGGGGCTGAAGCTTTCTTT. Amino acids: CASSLGEGAEAFF.

The chain has TRBV5-1 and TRBJ2-1, with 16 bases lining up with TRBD2. CDR3 length equals 17 residues. V lost 3 bases, J lost 2 bases, and 2 bases stayed unmatched. From germline, CDR1 is SGHRS and CDR2 YFSETQ. The CDR3 DNA reads TGCGCCAGCAGCTCGGGACTAGCGGGGGGGCCCTACAATGAGCAGTTCTTC. The encoded protein is CASSSGLAGGPYNEQFF.